Listed below are T cell receptor beta chains from one sample, sequenced in a study of cytomegalovirus exposure and HLA in healthy donors. Sequencing used immunoSEQ multiplex PCR; TCRdb keeps in-frame clones, though not all of them. The data hold 200,000 to 250,000 clones, with about 75% observed a single time. Sample: PBMCs. These receptors originate from a man aged 18 to 29 in good health and CMV-seronegative. Each CDR3 is given without its conserved first and last residue. The D gene is left open where the match is weak. Clone size is given for some rows only: seen once, a few or many times, or a class if the clone is expanded.

d_call j_call cdr3_length clone_size v_call cdr3_aa
- TRBJ1-2 12 - TRBV21-1 ASSTDPGQAISG
- TRBJ1-3 12 few TRBV14 ASSQVTSGNTIY
- TRBJ2-1 12 - TRBV7-3 ASSRTLEYNEQF
- TRBJ2-7 15 - TRBV5-5 ASSLRSVTGFSYEQY
TRBD1 TRBJ1-1 13 - TRBV7-9 ASSSPDRENTEAF
TRBD1 TRBJ1-4 13 - TRBV19 ASSRTGGRDEKLF
TRBD1 TRBJ2-1 15 few TRBV28 ASSLPLKTGRYNEQF
- TRBJ1-1 14 - TRBV7-6 ASSWPLRVPNTEAF
- TRBJ1-6 10 - TRBV25-1 ASSRVGSPLH
- - 14 once TRBV7-6 ASSLAAQDSSYEQY
TRBD1 TRBJ2-2 13 - TRBV7-2 ASRFTGARTGELF
TRBD2 TRBJ2-4 13 once TRBV4-3 ASSQESSGRNIQY
TRBD1 TRBJ1-5 13 - TRBV2 ASSPGTGVIQPQH
- TRBJ2-1 12 - TRBV5-1 ASSKDTSYNEQF
- TRBJ2-2 13 - TRBV7-8 ASSPLGTGAGELF
- TRBJ2-5 11 - TRBV9 ASSVGQGETQY
- TRBJ2-7 11 - TRBV9 ASSVGQVNEQY
TRBD2 TRBJ2-7 16 - TRBV18 ASSPRRRTSGGTYEQY
TRBD1 TRBJ1-6 11 - TRBV6-1 ASGTGPNSPLH
- TRBJ2-5 11 - TRBV28 ASSVGTEETQY
- TRBJ1-2 10 - TRBV30 ACPLTGYGYT
TRBD1 TRBJ2-3 13 - TRBV7-9 ASSLGTGVTDTQY
TRBD1 TRBJ2-2 11 - TRBV27 ASSPGGFGELF
TRBD1 TRBJ2-7 12 - TRBV28 ASRRTGGSGEQY
- TRBJ2-1 14 - TRBV7-6 ASSLKRVRPNNEQF
TRBD1 TRBJ2-5 13 few TRBV7-8 ASSLRTGESETQY
TRBD1 TRBJ1-1 13 - TRBV5-1 ASRSGTGDFVEAF
TRBD2 TRBJ2-1 11 - TRBV30 ASRGDVNNEQF
- TRBJ1-5 16 few TRBV4-1 ASSQVDMGLGANQPQH
TRBD2 TRBJ2-1 15 - TRBV7-2 ASSRYGGGALNNEQF
- - 12 - TRBV6-5 ASRPGQLIHEQY
TRBD1 TRBJ1-2 11 - TRBV5-6 ASSLGQGDGYT
TRBD1 TRBJ1-2 12 - TRBV7-9 ASSLDRGGHGYT
TRBD2 TRBJ2-3 18 - TRBV10-3 AISESNPGLAGRSTDTQY
- TRBJ2-1 14 - TRBV27 ASSSLNRVADNEQF
- TRBJ1-5 11 - TRBV18 ASSPQGAQPQH
TRBD1 TRBJ2-5 13 - TRBV29-1 SVVGGRMGGETQY
- TRBJ1-1 11 - TRBV7-9 ASSLGSRVGAF
- TRBJ2-5 12 - TRBV4-1 ASSQVLPGETQY
- TRBJ1-1 13 - TRBV5-6 ASSLTGILNTEAF
TRBD1 TRBJ1-3 14 - TRBV18 ASSNRDSASGNTIY
- TRBJ2-6 14 - TRBV28 ASSPPQGPGANVLT
TRBD1 TRBJ1-4 12 - TRBV7-9 ASSPDRANEKLF
TRBD2 TRBJ2-1 16 once TRBV29-1 SVEGTSGGAVIYNEQF
TRBD1 TRBJ2-7 14 - TRBV4-1 ASSQPGTGSPYEQY
- TRBJ2-7 11 - TRBV11-3 ASSLVGTGEQY
TRBD1 TRBJ1-2 14 - TRBV2 ASSEVPGQGAWGYT
TRBD2 TRBJ2-7 15 - TRBV7-2 ASRAQGGLGLPYEQY
- TRBJ2-1 12 - TRBV6-6 ASSYLGDPNEQF
- TRBJ1-1 12 - TRBV5-4 ASSLFGPNTEAF
TRBD1 TRBJ2-5 13 - TRBV18 ASSPPATGGETQY
TRBD1 TRBJ2-7 10 - TRBV28 ASDRDRAEQY
- TRBJ2-3 12 once TRBV7-2 ASSSPPQQDTQY
- TRBJ2-1 13 - TRBV19 ASSMIPSSYNEQF
- TRBJ1-3 14 once TRBV7-6 ASSLLVSDSGNTIY